These T cell receptor beta chains were read from a single sample in a study of shared clonotypes between healthy human individuals. The protocol was immunoSEQ multiplex PCR, while the TCRdb copy is restricted to in-frame clones and leaves out a portion. The table has millions of clones, around 90% seen once. Source material: naive CD4+ T cells sorted from blood. The receptors were sampled from a man aged 18 to 30 in good health. Both conserved end residues are part of each CDR3. Fields, in order: J gene, V gene, D gene, clone size, CDR3 DNA, CDR3 protein. D genes are given only for firm matches. Rows may omit the clone size; those that give it use once, few, many or a size class.

TRBJ1-6 TRBV7-3 NA few TGTGCCAGCAGCGCGGGCCCCAATTCACCCCTCCACTTT CASSAGPNSPLHF
TRBJ2-2 TRBV6-6 NA NA TGTGCCAGTGGCCGGGTAGCGATGAACACCGGGGAGCTGTTTTTT CASGRVAMNTGELFF
TRBJ2-2 TRBV5-6 NA NA TGTGCCAGCAGCCCCACAACCTGGAACACCGGGGAGCTGTTTTTT CASSPTTWNTGELFF
TRBJ1-6 TRBV14 NA NA TGTGCCAGCAGCCAACTCCGAAATTCACCCCTCCACTTT CASSQLRNSPLHF
TRBJ2-3 TRBV10-3 NA NA TGTGCCATCAGTGAGTCTGCAGGGGATGGTACAGATACGCAGTATTTT CAISESAGDGTDTQYF
TRBJ2-1 TRBV11-2 TRBD2 NA TGTGCCAGCAGCTTCATGGAGCGGGAGGCTGAGCAGTTCTTC CASSFMEREAEQFF
TRBJ2-2 TRBV11-2 TRBD1 NA TGTGCCAGCAGCCCCCGAACCGGGACAGGGCGCCGGACCGGGGAGCTGTTTTTT CASSPRTGTGRRTGELFF
TRBJ1-1 TRBV10-3 NA NA TGTGCCATCAGTGATTCGGGAGGGGGAACTGAAGCTTTCTTT CAISDSGGGTEAFF
TRBJ1-4 TRBV5-1 NA NA TGCGCCAGCAGTGGGCCGGGTAGAAGTAATGAAAAACTGTTTTTT CASSGPGRSNEKLFF
TRBJ1-1 TRBV18 TRBD1 NA TGTGCCAGCTCCCGACAGGGATCCTCTGAAGCTTTCTTT CASSRQGSSEAFF
TRBJ2-1 TRBV9 NA NA TGTGCCAGCAGCGTAGAGGCTAGCTTTTCCAATGAGCAGTTCTTC CASSVEASFSNEQFF
TRBJ2-1 TRBV5-6 NA NA TGTGCCAGCAGCTTGGTCGTCCGAAGGAATGAGCAGTTCTTC CASSLVVRRNEQFF
TRBJ1-4 TRBV19 NA once TGTGCCAGTAGCGATTCGGGACACAGTAATGAAAAACTGTTTTTT CASSDSGHSNEKLFF
TRBJ2-6 TRBV5-1 NA NA TGCGCCAGCAGCCCCGTGGGGGCCAACGTCCTGACTTTC CASSPVGANVLTF
TRBJ2-7 TRBV30 TRBD1 NA TGTGCCTGGAAATGGTTTGGGGGACAGGGGGCCCACGAGCAGTACTTC CAWKWFGGQGAHEQYF
TRBJ2-4 TRBV14 TRBD2 NA TGTGCCAGCAGCCGCCTGGGACTAGCGGAAAACATTCAGTACTTC CASSRLGLAENIQYF
TRBJ2-2 TRBV9 TRBD1 NA TGTGCCAGCAGCGAGACAGGGAGCTACACCGGGGAGCTGTTTTTT CASSETGSYTGELFF
TRBJ2-7 TRBV2 TRBD1 few TGTGCCAGCAGTACCGGACAGGGACCTCCCTACGAGCAGTACTTC CASSTGQGPPYEQYF
TRBJ2-5 TRBV28 TRBD2 NA TGTGCCAGCAGTTTCTCCTTAGCGGGGGGACAAGAGACCCAGTACTTC CASSFSLAGGQETQYF
TRBJ1-6 TRBV7-2 NA NA TGTGCCAGCAGCTTCACAGGGACCTCACCCCTCCACTTT CASSFTGTSPLHF
TRBJ2-7 TRBV27 NA NA TGTGCCAGCAGTCCTGGTGCATCCAACGAGCAGTACTTC CASSPGASNEQYF
TRBJ2-1 TRBV30 NA NA TGTGCCTGGAGTGTCTTAGGGGTTGAGCAGTTCTTC CAWSVLGVEQFF
TRBJ2-7 TRBV6-1 TRBD1 NA TGTGCCAGCAGAGGACAGGGGGTGGGCGAGCAGTACTTC CASRGQGVGEQYF
TRBJ2-2 TRBV7-9 NA NA TGTGCCAGCAGCTTAGAGATCGGGGAGCTGTTTTTT CASSLEIGELFF
TRBJ1-2 TRBV27 NA NA TGTGCCAGCAAGGGGGGCTATGGCTACACCTTC CASKGGYGYTF
TRBJ1-1 TRBV28 NA NA TGTGCCAGCAGTTTGAATTTTCAGGGAGGGGCTTTCTTT CASSLNFQGGAFF
TRBJ2-5 TRBV7-9 TRBD2 NA TGTGCCAGCAGCTTAGGGGCGGGAGTAGGTGAGACCCAGTACTTC CASSLGAGVGETQYF
TRBJ1-4 TRBV18 NA once TGTGCCAGCTCACCTTCGGGAGGTTTGAATGAAAAACTGTTTTTT CASSPSGGLNEKLFF
TRBJ2-7 TRBV5-6 NA NA TGTGCCAGCAGCCTTCTGGGCAAACAGGGCGACGAGCAGTACTTC CASSLLGKQGDEQYF
TRBJ1-1 TRBV5-1 TRBD1 NA TGCGCCAGCAGCGAAGGACAGGGGTTGAACACTGAAGCTTTCTTT CASSEGQGLNTEAFF
TRBJ2-1 TRBV28 NA NA TGTGCCAGCAATCGAGGGGGGGCCTTTGAGCAGTTCTTC CASNRGGAFEQFF
TRBJ1-5 TRBV6-6 TRBD1 once TGTGCCAGCAGTTCGGGACAGGGTAATGCTAATCCCCAGCATTTT CASSSGQGNANPQHF
TRBJ2-7 TRBV2 NA NA TGTGCCAGCAGCTCACAGGGTGCGGACGAGCAGTACTTC CASSSQGADEQYF
TRBJ2-7 TRBV30 NA NA TGTGCCTGGACTGGGAACTACGAGCAGTACTTC CAWTGNYEQYF
TRBJ2-1 TRBV14 TRBD2 NA TGTGCCAGCAGCCAAGTCCCCGGACTAGCGGGAGTTAATGAGCAGTTCTTC CASSQVPGLAGVNEQFF
TRBJ2-7 TRBV10-3 NA NA TGTGCCATCAGTGCGGACAGCTACGAGCAGTACTTC CAISADSYEQYF
TRBJ1-6 TRBV21-1 NA NA TGTGCCAGCAGCAAAGTTTGTAGTGGCAGCCCGAGCTCCTATAATTCACCCCTCCACTTT CASSKVCSGSPSSYNSPLHF
TRBJ1-5 TRBV30 TRBD1 once TGTGCCTGGAGTGGGGGGAAGACAGGGCGGGATATCGGCAATCAGCCCCAGCATTTT CAWSGGKTGRDIGNQPQHF
TRBJ1-4 TRBV5-1 NA NA TGCGCCAGCAGCTTGGCCTGGAGAACTAATGAAAAACTGTTTTTT CASSLAWRTNEKLFF
TRBJ1-3 TRBV7-8 NA NA TGTGCCAGCAGCTTAGATGGAAACACCATATATTTT CASSLDGNTIYF
TRBJ1-6 TRBV7-8 TRBD1 once TGTGCCAGCAGCCCCGCCCCTAGGGGGCACTATAATTCACCCCTCCACTTT CASSPAPRGHYNSPLHF
TRBJ1-3 TRBV19 NA NA TGTGCCAGTAGTATGAGTAGGGGCTCTGGAAACACCATATATTTT CASSMSRGSGNTIYF